These 12 T cell receptor beta chains were sequenced from one sample in a study of blood T cell repertoires in COVID-19. The protocol was immunoSEQ multiplex PCR, while the TCRdb copy is restricted to in-frame clones and leaves out a portion. This sample yields tens of thousands of clones, of which roughly 86% are seen a single time; over 6.5% belongs to the top ten. Input material: peripheral blood. The receptors come from a man aged 55-75 years with acute or convalescent COVID-19.

V and J are TRBV3-1 (or the pseudogene TRBV3-2) and TRBJ1-4; the match to TRBD1 covers 8 bases. This CDR3 is 13 amino acids long. With 6 bases clipped from V and 11 bases from J, the junction kept 8 bases outside the gene matches. CDR1 is LGHDT, CDR2 YNNKEL, per germline (reference sequence). This CDR3 reads CASRKGTGEKLFF. The CDR3 coding sequence is TGTGCCAGCAGAAAAGGGACAGGCGAGAAACTGTTTTTT.

The CDR3 here is CASSQEPRITAFF. In DNA form, the CDR3 reads TGCGCCAGCAGCCAAGAACCGCGTATTACAGCTTTCTTT. The V gene is TRBV4-3, the J gene TRBJ1-1; no firm D call. In germline, CDR1 is LGHNA, CDR2 YSLEER. The CDR3 length is 13 residues. V lost 0 bases, J lost 10 bases, and 12 bases lay in between.

The chain links TRBV9 to TRBJ2-7; 11 nucleotides line up with TRBD2. CDR1 SGDLS and CDR2 YYNGEE come from the germline V gene. The junction had 8 bases not matched to a gene; V was cut back by 4 bases and J by 2 bases. The CDR3 length is 16 residues. CDR3 residues: CASSRMDSGGAYEQYF. For the CDR3, the DNA is TGTGCCAGCAGCCGAATGGATAGCGGGGGGGCCTACGAGCAGTACTTC.

V is TRBV11-2 and J is TRBJ2-5; D ambiguous. The CDR3 sequence is 15 residues long. V lost 3 bases and J 1 base, leaving 12 bases between the germline ends. The germline V gene encodes CDR1 SGHAT and CDR2 FQNNGV. Here the CDR3 DNA reads TGTGCCAGCAGCTTGGGCACAACCACCCAAGAGACCCAGTACTTC. This gives the protein CASSLGTTTQETQYF. Full variable domain (missing parts from reference TRBV11-2 and TRBJ2-5): EAGVAQSPRYKIIEKRQSVAFWCNPISGHATLYWYQQILGQGPKLLIQFQNNGVVDDSQLPKDRFSAERLKGVDSTLKIQPAKLEDSAVYLCASSLGTTTQETQYFGPGTRLLVL.

The chain is built from TRBV12-3 or TRBV12-4 and TRBJ1-1; no clear D gene. Trimming took 6 bases from V and 0 from J, leaving 8 bases between them. This CDR3 contains 13 residues. CDR3: CASSRLVNTEAFF. As DNA, the CDR3 is TGTGCCAGCAGCCGTCTTGTGAACACTGAAGCTTTCTTT.

This chain connects TRBV28 to TRBJ1-1; unclear D gene. V was trimmed by 1 base and J by 7 bases, leaving 4 bases between them. Germline CDR1 MDHEN, CDR2 SYDVKM. This CDR3 is built from 11 residues. The chain's CDR3 is CASSLSLEAFF. The CDR3 nucleotides are TGTGCCAGCAGTTTATCCCTTGAAGCTTTCTTT.

CDR3 amino acids: CAISDLGQGLTYGYTF. CDR3 bases: TGTGCCATCAGTGACCTGGGACAGGGCCTTACCTATGGCTACACCTTC. The chain couples TRBV10-3 to TRBJ1-2; the match to TRBD1 covers 9 bases. V lost 3 bases to trimming and J lost 4 bases; unmatched junction nucleotides: 9. The CDR3 has 16 amino acids. Per the germline V gene, CDR1 is ENHRY and CDR2 is SYGVKD.

The chain combines TRBV19 with TRBJ1-6; unclear D gene. The germline CDR1 and CDR2 sequences are LNHDA and SQIVND (reference sequence). The CDR3 is 14 amino acids. The V gene lost 3 bases and the J gene lost 10 bases, with 13 bases spanning the gap. The CDR3, as DNA: TGTGCCAGTAGTATCTCAGGATCGGGATCACCCCTCCACTTT. Encoded protein: CASSISGSGSPLHF.

The chain links TRBV7-9 to TRBJ2-2; a weak D match, TRBD2 (5 bases). V shed 11 bases and J shed 6 bases, with 19 bases lying between them. CDR1 and CDR2 (germline): SEHNR, FQNEAQ (reference sequence). This CDR3 is built from 14 residues. The CDR3: CAPGSRQGAGELFF. The CDR3 nucleotides are TGTGCCCCGGGGTCTAGGCAAGGAGCCGGGGAGCTGTTTTTT.

The chain employs TRBV19 and TRBJ2-2, with D perhaps matching TRBD1 (7 bases). The V and J ends lost 1 base and 6 bases respectively, with 12 bases between them. The V gene's germline CDR1 is LNHDA and CDR2 SQIVND (reference sequence). The CDR3 is 15 amino acids. As DNA, the CDR3 is TGTGCCAGTAGTATAGCAGGCAGGGGGGCCGGGGAGCTGTTTTTT. It translates to CASSIAGRGAGELFF.

The rearrangement joins TRBV6-2 or TRBV6-3 to TRBJ1-1; 7 nucleotides line up with TRBD1. This CDR3 has 17 residues. Germline V gene data show CDR1 as MNHEY and CDR2 as SVGEGT. V lost 5 bases to trimming and J lost 0 bases; unmatched junction nucleotides: 12. The CDR3 sequence is CASSPYWTGEMNTEAFF. In DNA, the CDR3 is TGTGCCAGCAGTCCCTACTGGACAGGAGAAATGAACACTGAAGCTTTCTTT.

V is TRBV11-3 and J is TRBJ2-7; D is perhaps TRBD2 (5 bases). Trimming pared 1 base from V and 2 bases from J, leaving 18 bases between. In germline, CDR1 is SGHNT, CDR2 YENEEA. The CDR3 spans 17 residues. CDR3 sequence reads: CASSLAPSRGGPYEQYF. The CDR3 DNA reads TGTGCCAGCAGCTTAGCCCCCAGCCGGGGTGGCCCCTACGAGCAGTACTTC.